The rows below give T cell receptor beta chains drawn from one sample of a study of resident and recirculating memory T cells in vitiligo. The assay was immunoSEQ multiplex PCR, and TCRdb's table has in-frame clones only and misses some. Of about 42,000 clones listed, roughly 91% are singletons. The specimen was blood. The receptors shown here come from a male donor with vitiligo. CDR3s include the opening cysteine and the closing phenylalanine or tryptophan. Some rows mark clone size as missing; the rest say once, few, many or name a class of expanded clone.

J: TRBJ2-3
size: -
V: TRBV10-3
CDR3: CAISDGQGGSIRGQYF

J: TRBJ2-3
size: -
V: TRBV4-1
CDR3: CASRVGGGSTDTQYF

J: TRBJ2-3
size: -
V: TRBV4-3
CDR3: CASSQVGAGGRDTQYF

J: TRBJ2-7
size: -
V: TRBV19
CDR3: CASGDRSGSYEQYF

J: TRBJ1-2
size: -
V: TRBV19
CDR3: CASSIGNWGDGYTF

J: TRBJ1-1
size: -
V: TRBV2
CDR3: CASSGYGKEAFF

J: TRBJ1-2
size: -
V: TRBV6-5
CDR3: CASTPASGDPGYTF

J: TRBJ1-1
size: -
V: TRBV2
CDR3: CASRTQGANTEAFF

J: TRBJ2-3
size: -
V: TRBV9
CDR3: CASSRTSGGGTSTDTQYF

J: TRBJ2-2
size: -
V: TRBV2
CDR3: CASSVGQGTGELFF

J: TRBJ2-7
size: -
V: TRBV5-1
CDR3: CASKPDSGYEQYF

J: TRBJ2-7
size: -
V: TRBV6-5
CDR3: CASSYSSAFSYEQYF

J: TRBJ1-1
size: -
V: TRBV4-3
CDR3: CASSRASGGGTEAFF

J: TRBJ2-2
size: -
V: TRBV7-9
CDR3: CALGRDTGELFF

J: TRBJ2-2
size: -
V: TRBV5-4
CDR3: CASSLVQGPGELFF

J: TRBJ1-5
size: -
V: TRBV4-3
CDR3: CASSQDAYQPQHF

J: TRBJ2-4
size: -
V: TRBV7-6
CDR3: CASAGGVKNIQYF

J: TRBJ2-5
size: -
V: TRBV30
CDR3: CAPGGRGETQYF

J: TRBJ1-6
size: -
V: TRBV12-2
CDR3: CASRDSLYNSPLHF

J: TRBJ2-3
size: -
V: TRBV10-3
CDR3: CAINRVRTDTQYF

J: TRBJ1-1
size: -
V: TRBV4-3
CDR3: CASSPTSTITGTGMRAFF

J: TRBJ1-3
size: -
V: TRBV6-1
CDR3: CASSELRDRGANTIYF

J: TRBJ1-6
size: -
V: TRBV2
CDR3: CASSETFGIYNSPLHF

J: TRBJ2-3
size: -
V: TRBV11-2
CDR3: CASSLWSPPTQYF

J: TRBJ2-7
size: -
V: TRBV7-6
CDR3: CASSLATTSGGSYEQYF

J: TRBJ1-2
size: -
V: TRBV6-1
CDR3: CASSELANYGYTF

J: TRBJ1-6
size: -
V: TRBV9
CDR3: CASNTESSYNSPLHF

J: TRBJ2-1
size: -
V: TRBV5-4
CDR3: CASSLGASGGSYEQFF

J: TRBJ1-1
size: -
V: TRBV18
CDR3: CASSPGIRNTEAFF

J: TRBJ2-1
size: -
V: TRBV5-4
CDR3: CASSFSLAGDYNEQFF

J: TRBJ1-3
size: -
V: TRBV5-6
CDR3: CASSLGVLGRNTIYF

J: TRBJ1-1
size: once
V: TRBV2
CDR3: CASSLGSNTEAFF

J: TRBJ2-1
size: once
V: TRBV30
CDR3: CAWNLGSGVYNEQFF

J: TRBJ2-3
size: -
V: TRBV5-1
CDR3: CASSVGLAGRTDTQYF

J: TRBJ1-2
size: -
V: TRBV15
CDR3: CATSEVGGAGGYTF

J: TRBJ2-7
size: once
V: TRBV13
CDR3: CASSGLEAVYEQYF

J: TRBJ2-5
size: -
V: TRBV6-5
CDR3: CASSGASGGAETQYF

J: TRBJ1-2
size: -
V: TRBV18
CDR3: CASSPGQAHYGYTF

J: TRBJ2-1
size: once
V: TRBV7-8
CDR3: CASSLRGGEAYNEQFF

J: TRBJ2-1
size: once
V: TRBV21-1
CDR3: CASSIRTGLEQFF